A single sample gave rise to the 16 T cell receptor beta chains below, sequenced in a study of CD8+ T cells in alopecia areata. Isolated RNA was reverse transcribed into cDNA used as the sequencing template. TCRdb's table, derived via immunoSEQ multiplex PCR, lists solely in-frame clones and lacks some. The data show tens of thousands of clones, roughly 80% seen once. Sequenced: NKG2D-low CD8+ T cells sorted from blood. Every receptor here comes from a human donor with alopecia areata.

The chain is built from TRBV6-1 and TRBJ2-3; D is uncertain. The CDR3 extends over 14 amino acids. Germline V gives CDR1 MNHNS, CDR2 SASEGT. V lost 1 base and J lost 2, with 7 bases in between. This CDR3 is CASSEGEHTDTQYF. The CDR3 DNA is TGTGCCAGCAGTGAAGGGGAACACACAGATACGCAGTATTTT.

The J gene is TRBJ2-7, the V gene TRBV6-6; D remains ambiguous. CDR3 length: 11 residues. Trimming removed 6 bases from V and 3 bases from J, with 6 bases in between. Germline CDR1 MNHNY, CDR2 SVGAGI (reference sequence). The CDR3 sequence: CASSVGYEQYF. The CDR3 DNA reads TGTGCCAGCAGCGTGGGCTACGAGCAGTACTTC.

Of note for this clone: Because the CDR3's place on the DNA is in doubt, the DNA is left out and the CDR3 is given as listed by TCRdb. The chain recombines TRBV29-1 with TRBJ2-3; no DNA check was done on the table's D call, TRBD2. The CDR3 length is 14 residues, termini included. Germline CDR1 and CDR2: SQVTM and ANQGSEA. CDR3 sequence: CSVGSGTSGTRLHF.

J is TRBJ1-4 and V is TRBV29-1, with 7 bases aligning to TRBD1. Germline V gene sequence: CDR1 SQVTM, CDR2 ANQGSEA. CDR3 length equals 14 residues. V was clipped by 4 bases and J by 4 bases; unmatched bases: 6. CDR3 residues: CSVVVWDSNEKLFF. As DNA, the CDR3 is TGCAGCGTTGTGGTTTGGGACAGTAATGAAAAACTGTTTTTT.

In its sample, this clone was seen once. The V gene is TRBV7-2, the J gene TRBJ2-7, with 10 bases fitting TRBD2. The trim removed 5 bases at V and 2 bases at J, leaving 3 bases unmatched. The length of the CDR3 is 14 residues. Germline V lookup: CDR1 SGHTA, CDR2 FQGNSA. The DNA for the CDR3 is TGTGCCAGCAGCCCCGGGACTAGCGCCTACGAGCAGTACTTC. This gives the protein CASSPGTSAYEQYF.

This clone was detected only once. The chain combines TRBV29-1 with TRBJ2-7; 15 bases map to TRBD2. This CDR3 has 20 residues. Looked up from germline, CDR1 is SQVTM and CDR2 is ANQGSEA. The ends lost 7 bases at V and 2 bases at J; junction bases unmatched: 21. The CDR3 loop is CSAGAGAGTSGRMVTYEQYF. The DNA of the CDR3 is TGCAGCGCCGGAGCGGGGGCCGGGACTAGCGGGAGGATGGTAACCTACGAGCAGTACTTC.

This sequence joins TRBV14 and TRBJ2-7; perhaps TRBD1 as D (5 bases). Trimming left V 0 bases short and J 5 bases short, with 11 bases between. From germline, CDR1 is SGHDN and CDR2 FVKESK. The CDR3 covers 14 residues. DNA for the CDR3: TGTGCCAGCAGCCAAGAGTCCAGGGTCAACGAGCAGTACTTC. Translation: CASSQESRVNEQYF.

This clone was seen once. The chain carries TRBV6-5 and TRBJ1-2; a weak D match, TRBD1 (6 bases). Germline CDR1 MNHEY, CDR2 SVGAGI. V lost 6 bases and J lost 8, with 22 bases in between. The CDR3 is 15 residues long. The CDR3, as DNA: TGTGCCAGCAGCACCGTGGTGGGGGGCGCGGGCGGCTACACCTTC. Translation: CASSTVVGGAGGYTF.

This clone was found once. J is TRBJ2-1 and V is TRBV29-1; a possible D gene is TRBD1 (6 bases). Germline lookup yields CDR1 SQVTM and CDR2 ANQGSEA. V was shortened by 8 bases and J by 6 bases, with 23 bases between the two germline ends. CDR3 length: 15 amino acids. CDR3 sequence (DNA): TGCAGCTCCTTAGGTGGGGGCACTATCATCAATGAGCAGTTCTTC. Residues: CSSLGGGTIINEQFF.

J is TRBJ1-5 and V is TRBV7-2; D may be TRBD1 (5 bases). The CDR3 length is 15 residues. Trimming shortened V by 0 bases and J by 4 bases, and 10 bases separated the two germline ends. Germline lookup yields CDR1 SGHTA and CDR2 FQGNSA. This CDR3 reads CASSLAWGVNQPQHF. The CDR3 DNA follows: TGTGCCAGCAGCTTAGCGTGGGGGGTTAATCAGCCCCAGCATTTT. Using reference TRBV7-2 and TRBJ1-5 for the parts outside the CDR3, the full variable domain is GAGVSQSPSNKVTEKGKDVELRCDPISGHTALYWYRQSLGQGLEFLIYFQGNSAPDKSGLPSDRFSAERTGGSVSTLTIQRTQQEDSAVYLCASSLAWGVNQPQHFGDGTRLSIL.

The chain has TRBV5-1 and TRBJ1-2, with D unresolved. The V gene lost 3 bases and the J gene lost 2 bases, with 14 bases spanning the gap. CDR1 and CDR2 (germline): SGHRS, YFSETQ. The CDR3 has 15 amino acids. The CDR3: CASSWEARSNYGYTF. For the CDR3, the DNA is TGCGCCAGCAGCTGGGAGGCTAGATCGAACTATGGCTACACCTTC.

This clone was seen a handful of times. V usage is TRBV6-4 and J usage is TRBJ2-3; D unresolved. Germline V gene data show CDR1 as MRHNA and CDR2 as SNTAGT. The germline V and J ends were trimmed by 2 bases and 1 base, with 4 bases remaining between them. The CDR3 runs 13 residues. CDR3 sequence reads: CASSDGGTDTQYF. The DNA of the CDR3 is TGTGCCAGCAGTGACGGGGGCACAGATACGCAGTATTTT.

The gene calls are TRBV28 and TRBJ2-1, with D possibly being TRBD1 (6 bases). The CDR3 has 17 amino acids. The germline V gene encodes CDR1 MDHEN and CDR2 SYDVKM. Trimming shortened V by 8 bases and J by 0 bases, and 20 bases separated the two germline ends. CDR3 in amino acids: CASVQGPGPNSYNEQFF. As DNA, the CDR3 is TGTGCCAGCGTTCAGGGGCCCGGCCCCAACTCCTACAATGAGCAGTTCTTC.

The V call is TRBV4-3, the J call TRBJ1-6; TRBD1 matches at 9 bases. Germline V gene lookup returns CDR1 LGHNA and CDR2 YSLEER. Trimming cost V 1 base and J 7 bases; bases outside gene matches: 5. The CDR3 is 16 amino acids. The CDR3 loop reads CASSQGGDRVNSPLHF. The CDR3 bases are TGCGCCAGCAGCCAAGGGGGGGACAGGGTGAATTCACCCCTCCACTTT.

The chain joins TRBV5-4 to TRBJ2-1; 7 nucleotides align to TRBD1. The CDR3 extends over 15 amino acids. Germline CDR1 reads SGHNT; CDR2 reads YYREEE (reference sequence). Trimming cost V 0 bases and J 6 bases; bases outside gene matches: 6. CDR3 region: CASSLVQGLGNEQFF. The CDR3 DNA follows: TGTGCCAGCAGCTTGGTACAGGGGCTAGGCAATGAGCAGTTCTTC. The full variable domain, rest sourced from reference TRBV5-4 and TRBJ2-1, is ETGVTQSPTHLIKTRGQQVTLRCSSQSGHNTVSWYQQALGQGPQFIFQYYREEENGRGNFPPRFSGLQFPNYSSELNVNALELDDSALYLCASSLVQGLGNEQFFGPGTRLTVL.

On this clone: This CDR3 is also generated by other DNA sequences in the sample. The gene calls are TRBV19 and TRBJ2-1; possible D gene TRBD2, 7 bases. The CDR3 loop spans 14 amino acids. Trimming pared 7 bases from V and 6 bases from J, leaving 16 bases between. Per the germline V gene, CDR1 is LNHDA and CDR2 is SQIVND (reference sequence). CDR3 bases: TGTGCCAGTAATACGGGGGGCGAATCCAATGAGCAGTTCTTC. Translating it yields CASNTGGESNEQFF. The full variable domain, rest sourced from reference TRBV19 and TRBJ2-1, is DGGITQSPKYLFRKEGQNVTLSCEQNLNHDAMYWYRQDPGQGLRLIYYSQIVNDFQKGDIAEGYSVSREKKESFPLTVTSAQKNPTAFYLCASNTGGESNEQFFGPGTRLTVL.